This TCR beta chain was identified during a study of cytomegalovirus exposure and HLA in healthy donors. Trimming removed 6 bases at V and 2 bases at J, with 11 bases between. Germline V gives CDR1 MNHNS, CDR2 SASEGT. This CDR3 comprises 14 residues. Both 60 Vbeta primers and 13 Jbeta primers went into the PCR. Only in-frame clones appear in the TCRdb table, and some are missing; sequencing was by immunoSEQ multiplex PCR. The sample carries 110,000 or so clones, about 80% recorded once. The chain combines TRBV6-1 with TRBJ1-5, with D tentatively TRBD1 (6 bases). The material sequenced was PBMCs. The TCR sequence derives from a woman aged 50 to 60 in good health and CMV-seropositive. The CDR3: CASSYRTGNQPQHF. Written as DNA, the CDR3 is TGTGCCAGCAGCTATAGGACAGGCAATCAGCCCCAGCATTTT.